This T cell receptor beta chain stems from a study of identical twins. Study-wide findings and caveats: Out-of-frame beta sequences exhibited a weaker degree of excess twin sharing. For cord blood, abundant beta clonotypes had fewer insertions, unlike memory repertoires, which showed none.

This clonotype came up many times. What it binds is unknown. MiXCR was run by TCRdb on the 5' RACE reads, yielding one entry per CDR3 protein. Of approximately 700,000 distinct CDR3 sequences in the sample, 5.5% to 7.5% were seen once. CDR3 length: 12 amino acids. V dropped 4 bases and J dropped 5 bases, with 12 bases sitting between them. Per germline, CDR1 SQVTM and CDR2 ANQGSEA. The specimen was naive T cells sorted from blood. This TCR came from a man between 18 and 29 years old in good health. The genes are TRBV29-1 and TRBJ2-7; D is uncertain. CDR3 sequence: CSVVLGKDEQYF. CDR3 bases: TGCAGCGTTGTTCTGGGGAAGGACGAGCAGTACTTC.